The 27 T cell receptor beta chains presented below share a single source sample, sequenced in a study of cytomegalovirus exposure and HLA in healthy donors. PCR used 60 Vbeta primers and 13 Jbeta primers. Assay used: immunoSEQ multiplex PCR; TCRdb lists only in-frame clones, some missing. The sample has about 180,000 clones; roughly 77% are singletons. The sample comprised PBMCs. The receptors come from a woman aged 30 to 39 in good health and CMV-seronegative.

The sample holds a few counts of this clone. This rearrangement joins TRBV27 to TRBJ2-7; 7 bases fit TRBD1. J gave up 0 bases and V 6 bases, and 5 bases lay outside the gene matches. The CDR3 totals 14 residues. Looked up from germline, CDR1 is MNHEY and CDR2 is SMNVEV (reference sequence). In DNA form, the CDR3 reads TGTGCCAGCAGCCTGAGACAGGGCTCCTACGAGCAGTACTTC. It encodes CASSLRQGSYEQYF.

The rearrangement links TRBV4-3 to TRBJ1-2; D is perhaps TRBD1 (5 bases). CDR3 length: 16 amino acids. The V and J ends lost 0 bases and 3 bases respectively, with 14 bases between them. CDR1 LGHNA and CDR2 YSLEER come from the germline V gene. The CDR3: CASSQDRAGRDYGYTF. The CDR3 DNA follows: TGCGCCAGCAGCCAAGATCGGGCAGGGAGGGACTATGGCTACACCTTC.

The chain carries TRBV9 and TRBJ2-7, with 13 bases fitting TRBD2. Germline CDR1 SGDLS, CDR2 YYNGEE. J gave up 9 bases and V 3 bases, and 9 bases lay outside the gene matches. The CDR3 contains 15 residues. CDR3 amino acids: CASSAGTSGILLQYF. CDR3 coding DNA: TGTGCCAGCAGCGCCGGGACTAGCGGGATACTACTGCAGTACTTC. The variable domain in full, with the rest retrieved from reference TRBV9 and TRBJ2-7, is DSGVTQTPKHLITATGQRVTLRCSPRSGDLSVYWYQQSLDQGLQFLIQYYNGEERAKGNILERFSAQQFPDLHSELNLSSLELGDSALYFCASSAGTSGILLQYFGPGTRLTVT.

The chain recombines TRBV9 with TRBJ2-3; a possible D gene is TRBD1 (6 bases). The CDR3 has 13 residues. Trimming cost V 3 bases and J 6 bases, with 11 bases left between them. Germline V gene data show CDR1 as SGDLS and CDR2 as YYNGEE. In DNA, the CDR3 is TGTGCCAGCAGCGACAGGGCAGAGGATACGCAGTATTTT. Its translation is CASSDRAEDTQYF.

V gene TRBV6-1 combines with J gene TRBJ1-2; 7 nucleotides match TRBD1. Germline trimming cut 4 bases from V and 4 bases from J; bases unmatched to any gene: 3. The V gene's germline CDR1 is MNHNS and CDR2 SASEGT. This CDR3 has 13 amino acids. Written as DNA, the CDR3 is TGTGCCAGCAGTGGTCCAGGGGGCTATGGCTACACCTTC. It encodes CASSGPGGYGYTF.

The chain carries TRBV4-2 and TRBJ2-3; TRBD2 agrees at 9 bases. With 2 bases clipped from V and 2 bases from J, the junction kept 2 bases outside the gene matches. CDR1 is LGHNA and CDR2 is YNFKEQ in the germline V gene. The CDR3 sequence is 15 residues long. CDR3 protein: CASSQLAGITDTQYF. DNA for the CDR3: TGTGCCAGCAGCCAACTAGCGGGGATCACAGATACGCAGTATTTT.

V is TRBV5-4 and J is TRBJ2-7; 8 nucleotides match TRBD2. J lost 4 bases, V lost 4 bases, and 10 bases had no gene match. Germline CDR1 and CDR2: SGHNT and YYREEE (reference sequence). This CDR3 has 15 amino acids. CDR3 sequence (DNA): TGTGCCAGCAGCCCCCGGTTAGCGGGGACGTACGAGCAGTACTTC. This sequence encodes CASSPRLAGTYEQYF.

This clone has more than one count but fewer than ten. The V call is TRBV19, the J call TRBJ2-4, with 9 positions matching TRBD1. With 1 base clipped from V and 0 bases from J, the junction kept 7 bases outside the gene matches. The CDR3 length is 18 residues. Germline CDR1 is LNHDA and CDR2 is SQIVND (reference sequence). The CDR3 DNA sequence: TGTGCCAGTAGTATAGGGGCCGGGACAGGGCTAGCCAAAAACATTCAGTACTTC. It encodes CASSIGAGTGLAKNIQYF.

The CDR3 reads CASSLASGGEQYF. The CDR3 nucleotides read TGTGCCAGCAGCTTGGCGTCGGGGGGAGAGCAGTACTTC. The V call is TRBV5-6, the J call TRBJ2-5; 7 nucleotides agree with TRBD2. Germline V lookup: CDR1 SGHDT, CDR2 YYEEEE. V was clipped by 0 bases and J by 11 bases; unmatched bases: 7. The CDR3 spans 13 residues.

This chain joins TRBV19 and TRBJ1-2; 7 positions match TRBD1. From germline, CDR1 is LNHDA and CDR2 SQIVND (reference sequence). Trimming cost V 3 bases and J 1 base; bases outside gene matches: 5. CDR3 size: 15 residues. The DNA of the CDR3 is TGTGCCAGTAGTATCCGAGACAGGGTTAACTATGGCTACACCTTC. Protein sequence: CASSIRDRVNYGYTF.

V usage is TRBV7-3 and J usage is TRBJ1-1, with D tentatively TRBD1 (5 bases). The CDR3 is made up of 13 amino acids. The germline gives CDR1 SGHTA, CDR2 FQGTGA. The ends were cut back, 1 base at V and 3 bases at J, with 6 bases in the middle. The CDR3 sequence is CASSLNRYTEAFF. The CDR3 bases are TGTGCCAGCAGCTTAAACAGGTACACTGAAGCTTTCTTT.

The chain recombines TRBV7-6 with TRBJ1-5, with D possibly matching TRBD1 (5 bases). This CDR3 is 15 amino acids long. Germline loops: CDR1 SGHVS, CDR2 FNYEAQ. The V end was cut by 2 bases, the J end by 3 bases, with 11 bases between. Written as DNA, the CDR3 is TGTGCCAGCAGCTTATCTCCAGGGTACAATCAGCCCCAGCATTTT. Its protein is CASSLSPGYNQPQHF.

V usage is TRBV5-1 and J usage is TRBJ2-1, with 10 positions matching TRBD2. Germline V gene lookup returns CDR1 SGHRS and CDR2 YFSETQ. The V segment lost 4 bases and the J segment 10 bases; nucleotides outside the gene matches: 11. CDR3 length: 15 residues. This CDR3 is CASSPVSGGAEEQFF. In DNA, the CDR3 is TGCGCCAGCAGCCCCGTCAGCGGGGGGGCTGAAGAGCAGTTCTTC.

The rearrangement uses TRBV7-9 and TRBJ2-1; weak D call: TRBD2 (7 bases). Between the trimmed V and J ends, which lost 4 bases and 1 base, there was a span of 20 bases. The CDR3 length is 18 residues. CDR1 SEHNR and CDR2 FQNEAQ come from the germline V gene (reference sequence). As DNA, the CDR3 is TGTGCCAGCAGCTACCCGGGGGAGGGGGGTATGTCCTACAATGAGCAGTTCTTC. This codes for CASSYPGEGGMSYNEQFF.

The chain uses TRBV10-3 and TRBJ2-7; 9 positions match TRBD1. Germline V lookup: CDR1 ENHRY, CDR2 SYGVKD. This CDR3 has 15 amino acids. With V trimmed by 2 bases and J by 3 bases, 5 bases remained unmatched. The chain's CDR3 is CAISEHDRGGYEQYF. CDR3 coding DNA: TGTGCCATCAGTGAGCATGACAGGGGGGGCTACGAGCAGTACTTC.

In its sample, this clone was seen many times. The chain employs TRBV29-1 and TRBJ1-4, with D hard to call. Germline V gene lookup returns CDR1 SQVTM and CDR2 ANQGSEA. This CDR3 region has 15 residues. V lost 4 bases to trimming and J lost 6 bases, with 18 bases between them. The CDR3 reads CSVVFSGFSDEKLFF. CDR3 coding DNA: TGCAGCGTTGTGTTTTCCGGGTTCTCAGATGAAAAACTGTTTTTT.

This clone was detected only a few times. V gene TRBV4-1 combines with J gene TRBJ1-5; the D is unclear. Germline CDR1 is MGHRA and CDR2 is YSYEKL. The CDR3 is made up of 17 amino acids. Trimming took off 0 bases at V and 7 bases at J, with 19 bases between the two ends. The CDR3 coding sequence is TGCGCCAGCAGCCAAGATTCTAGGGAAGGAGGCCGACAGCCCCAGCATTTT. Translated, it gives CASSQDSREGGRQPQHF.

The gene calls are TRBV5-1 and TRBJ2-3, with D possibly being TRBD1 (5 bases). V lost 0 bases, J lost 5 bases, and 10 bases lay in between. CDR3 size: 14 residues. Germline V gene sequence: CDR1 SGHRS, CDR2 YFSETQ. The CDR3 region has the DNA TGCGCCAGCAGCTTGGGGGGCGGTGAAGATACGCAGTATTTT. It is translated as CASSLGGGEDTQYF. Combining the CDR3 with reference TRBV5-1 and TRBJ2-3 gives the whole variable domain KAGVTQTPRYLIKTRGQQVTLSCSPISGHRSVSWYQQTPGQGLQFLFEYFSETQRNKGNFPGRFSGRQFSNSRSEMNVSTLELGDSALYLCASSLGGGEDTQYFGPGTRLTVL.

This clone was picked up a small number of times. The chain is built from TRBV19 and TRBJ1-5, with 8 nucleotides matching TRBD1. Per germline, CDR1 LNHDA and CDR2 SQIVND (reference sequence). This CDR3 spans 16 amino acids. V dropped 3 bases and J dropped 3; count of bases not matched to a gene: 7. The CDR3 loop is CASSIEGQAINQPQHF. The CDR3 DNA reads TGTGCCAGTAGTATTGAGGGACAGGCGATCAATCAGCCCCAGCATTTT.

V and J are TRBV9 and TRBJ1-6, with 7 bases identical to TRBD1. Germline lookup yields CDR1 SGDLS and CDR2 YYNGEE. V was pared by 3 bases and J by 9 bases, with 6 bases of the junction left unmatched. The CDR3 totals 14 residues. CDR3 loop: CASSEGTVGSPLHF. CDR3 DNA: TGTGCCAGCAGCGAAGGGACAGTGGGTTCACCCCTCCACTTT. Full variable domain (rest looked up from reference TRBV9 and TRBJ1-6): DSGVTQTPKHLITATGQRVTLRCSPRSGDLSVYWYQQSLDQGLQFLIQYYNGEERAKGNILERFSAQQFPDLHSELNLSSLELGDSALYFCASSEGTVGSPLHFGNGTRLTVT.

The chain uses TRBV7-2 and TRBJ2-5; D is uncertain. From germline, CDR1 is SGHTA and CDR2 FQGNSA. The V end was cut by 5 bases, the J end by 7 bases, with 8 bases between. The CDR3 is 11 amino acids. CDR3: CASSPTWTQYF. The CDR3 DNA sequence: TGTGCCAGCAGCCCTACGTGGACCCAGTACTTC.

V usage is TRBV5-6 and J usage is TRBJ2-1, with 9 bases identical to TRBD2. There are 15 residues in the CDR3. Losses at the gene ends were 1 base for V and 6 bases for J; bases not matched to a gene: 5. Looked up from germline, CDR1 is SGHDT and CDR2 is YYEEEE. The CDR3 loop reads CASSLLAGGLNEQFF. DNA for the CDR3: TGTGCCAGCAGCTTGTTGGCGGGGGGGCTCAATGAGCAGTTCTTC.

CDR3 coding DNA: TGCGCCAGCGGGGACAACCACTACGAGCAGTACTTC. It specifies CASGDNHYEQYF. This chain links TRBV4-1 with TRBJ2-7; TRBD1 is a possible D gene (6 bases). The germline V and J ends were trimmed by 8 bases and 3 bases, with 11 bases remaining between them. Per the germline V gene, CDR1 is MGHRA and CDR2 is YSYEKL. This CDR3 contains 12 residues.

V and J are TRBV5-4 and TRBJ2-5; 16 bases line up with TRBD2. This CDR3 comprises 17 residues. CDR1 and CDR2 from the germline V gene are SGHNT and YYREEE (reference sequence). V lost 5 bases to trimming and J lost 4 bases; unmatched junction nucleotides: 8. DNA for the CDR3: TGTGCCAGCAGGGCCGGGACTAGCGGGGGGGTGGGAGAGACCCAGTACTTC. Translating gives CASRAGTSGGVGETQYF.

This chain joins TRBV29-1 and TRBJ1-2, with TRBD1 as a possible D gene (5 bases). Germline V CDR1 and CDR2: SQVTM, ANQGSEA. V shed 0 bases and J shed 4 bases, with 12 bases lying between them. The CDR3 extends over 14 amino acids. The CDR3 DNA follows: TGCAGCGTTGAAGACAGGGCGTTGTTCTATGGCTACACCTTC. This gives the protein CSVEDRALFYGYTF.

The V and J genes are TRBV6-5 and TRBJ2-5; tentatively, D is TRBD2 (6 bases). The DNA end is more similar to TRBJ2-7, so the J call may be wrong. The CDR3 runs to 15 residues. In germline, CDR1 is MNHEY, CDR2 SVGAGI. CDR3 nucleotides: TGTGCCAGCAGTTACTCCGGGACTGGCTCCTACGAGCAGTACTTC. Translating it yields CASSYSGTGSYEQYF.

The chain couples TRBV2 to TRBJ2-7, with D unresolved. Germline lookup yields CDR1 SNHLY and CDR2 FYNNEI. The germline V and J ends were trimmed by 7 bases and 5 bases, with 9 bases remaining between them. This CDR3 spans 11 amino acids. The CDR3 DNA follows: TGTGCCAGCACGTCCAGGAACGAGCAGTACTTC. Translating it yields CASTSRNEQYF.